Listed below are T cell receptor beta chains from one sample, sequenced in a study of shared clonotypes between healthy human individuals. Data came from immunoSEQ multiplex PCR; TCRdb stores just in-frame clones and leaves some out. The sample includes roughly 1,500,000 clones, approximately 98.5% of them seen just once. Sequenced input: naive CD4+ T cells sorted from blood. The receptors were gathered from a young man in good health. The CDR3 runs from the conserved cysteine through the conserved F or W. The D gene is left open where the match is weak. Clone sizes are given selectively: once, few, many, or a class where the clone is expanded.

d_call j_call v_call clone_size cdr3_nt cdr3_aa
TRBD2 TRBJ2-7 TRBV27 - TGTGCCAGCAGTTTACTAGCGGGAGGTTTGTACGAGCAGTACTTC CASSLLAGGLYEQYF
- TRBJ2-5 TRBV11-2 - TGTGCCAGCAGCTTAACGACCCAGGGCGGCGAGACCCAGTACTTC CASSLTTQGGETQYF
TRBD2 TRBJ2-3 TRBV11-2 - TGTGCCAGCAGCCCCCGGTGGGAGGGCCTCTCCCCCCCCACAGATACGCAGTATTTT CASSPRWEGLSPPTDTQYF
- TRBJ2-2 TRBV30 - TGTGCCTGGAGTGTACCGTTGGCGAACACCGGGGAGCTGTTTTTT CAWSVPLANTGELFF
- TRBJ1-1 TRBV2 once TGTGCCAGCAGTGAAGCTGGCAGGTCCGTCATGAACACTGAAGCTTTCTTT CASSEAGRSVMNTEAFF
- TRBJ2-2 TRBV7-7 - TGTGCCAGCAGCTTAGCGAGGGGAGGGGAGCTGTTTTTT CASSLARGGELFF
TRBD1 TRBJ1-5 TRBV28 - TGTGCCAGCAGTTTGGTGACAGGGAATCAGCCCCAGCATTTT CASSLVTGNQPQHF
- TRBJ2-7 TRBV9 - TGTGCCAGCAGCGTAGGCTCGCTAGTCTCCTACGAGCAGTACTTC CASSVGSLVSYEQYF
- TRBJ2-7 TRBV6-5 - TGTGCCAGCAGTTTAGGGCAGGGCTTACCCCGGGGCGAGCAGTACTTC CASSLGQGLPRGEQYF
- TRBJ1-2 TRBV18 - TGTGCCAGCTCACCTTCTCAGGGATCTAACTATGGCTACACCTTC CASSPSQGSNYGYTF
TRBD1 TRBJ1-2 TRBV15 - TGTGCCACCAGCAGCAGACAGGGGAGCTATGGCTACACCTTC CATSSRQGSYGYTF
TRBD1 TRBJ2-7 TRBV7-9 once TGTGCCAGCAGCTCCGGGACAGGGGAGACCTACGAGCAGTACTTC CASSSGTGETYEQYF
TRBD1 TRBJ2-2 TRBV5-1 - TGCGCCAGCAGCCCAGGGACAGGGATGAACACCGGGGAGCTGTTTTTT CASSPGTGMNTGELFF
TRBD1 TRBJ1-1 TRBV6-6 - TGTGCCAGCATCGGACAGGGAAGCACTGAAGCTTTCTTT CASIGQGSTEAFF
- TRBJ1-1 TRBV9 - TGTGCCAGCAGCGTAGAGGGGTCCGTAACAACTGAAGCTTTCTTT CASSVEGSVTTEAFF
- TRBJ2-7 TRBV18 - TGTGCCAGCTCACCGTCGATGGGGAAGCAGTACTTC CASSPSMGKQYF
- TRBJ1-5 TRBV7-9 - TGTGCCAGCAGCTTAGGACCACATAATCAGCCCCAGCATTTT CASSLGPHNQPQHF
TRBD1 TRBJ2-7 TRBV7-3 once TGTGCCAGCAGCCCTCAGGACAGGGGAAGCTACGAGCAGTACTTC CASSPQDRGSYEQYF
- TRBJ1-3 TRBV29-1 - TGCAGCGTTGGTTCGCAGGTCGGAAACACCATATATTTT CSVGSQVGNTIYF
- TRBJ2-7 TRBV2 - TGTGCCAGCAGTGCACAAGGCTACGAGCAGTACTTC CASSAQGYEQYF
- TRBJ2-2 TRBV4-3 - TGCGCCAGCAGCCTCAGCTCCTACACCGGGGAGCTGTTTTTT CASSLSSYTGELFF
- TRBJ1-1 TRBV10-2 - TGCGCCAGCAGTGAGAGAGGGGGGTACACTGAAGCTTTCTTT CASSERGGYTEAFF
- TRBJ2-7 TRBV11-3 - TGTGCCAGCAGCCCCCGGACGGGTAGCTCCTACGAGCAGTACTTC CASSPRTGSSYEQYF
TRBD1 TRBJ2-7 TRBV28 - TGTGCCAGCCGGGACAGAAAAAAAGAGTCCTACGAGCAGTACTTC CASRDRKKESYEQYF
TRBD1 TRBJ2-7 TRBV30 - TGTGCCTGGAGTGTGGGTGTTGGGACAGGGGGCCGGGAGCAGTACTTC CAWSVGVGTGGREQYF
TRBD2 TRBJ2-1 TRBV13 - TGTGCCAGCAGCTTCGGGACTAGCGGGAGGAACAATGAGCAGTTCTTC CASSFGTSGRNNEQFF
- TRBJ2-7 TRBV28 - TGTGCCAGCAGCCTCGGCAGGATAATGTACGAGCAGTACTTC CASSLGRIMYEQYF
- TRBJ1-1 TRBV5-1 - TGCGCCAGCAGCCTCTCGACCAACAGGGCTTGGCCTGAAGCTTTCTTT CASSLSTNRAWPEAFF
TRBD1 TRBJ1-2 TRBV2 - TGTGCCAGCAGTCCAGACAGGGCCAACTATGGCTACACCTTC CASSPDRANYGYTF
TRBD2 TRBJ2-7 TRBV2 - TGTGCCAGCAGTCGGACTAGCTCCTACGAGCAGTACTTC CASSRTSSYEQYF
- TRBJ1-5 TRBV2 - TGTGCCAGCAGTCTTCAGGGTAGGTTTGCGCCCCAGCATTTT CASSLQGRFAPQHF
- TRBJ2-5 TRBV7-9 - TGTGCCAGCAGCTTAGCTGTCCGGGACAAGGGGGGGACCCAGTACTTC CASSLAVRDKGGTQYF
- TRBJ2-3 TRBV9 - TGTGCCAGCAGCCACCAAAACACAGATACGCAGTATTTT CASSHQNTDTQYF
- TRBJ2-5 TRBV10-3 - TGTGCCATCAGTGCCCGGGCCCAAGAGACCCAGTACTTC CAISARAQETQYF
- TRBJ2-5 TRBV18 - TGTGCCAGCTCACCGGAAGTCAGGGAGACCCAGTACTTC CASSPEVRETQYF
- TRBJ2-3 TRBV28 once TGTGCCAGCAATCACCCGGGTGATACGCAGTATTTT CASNHPGDTQYF
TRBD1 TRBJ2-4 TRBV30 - TGTGCCTGCCAGACAGGGCGAATGGGAAACATTCAGTACTTC CACQTGRMGNIQYF
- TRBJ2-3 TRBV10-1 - TGCGCCAGCAGCCATACTCAGGGTTCAGATACGCAGTATTTT CASSHTQGSDTQYF
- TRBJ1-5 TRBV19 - TGTGCCAGTAGTACCATGGAGGCCGAGAGAAATAGCAATCAGCCCCAGCATTTT CASSTMEAERNSNQPQHF
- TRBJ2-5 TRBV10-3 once TGTGCCATCAGTGAGGGCCGGACCCAAGAGACCCAGTACTTC CAISEGRTQETQYF
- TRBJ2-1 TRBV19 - TGTGCCAGTAGTCCGGCGGCCAGCTCCTACAATGAGCAGTTCTTC CASSPAASSYNEQFF
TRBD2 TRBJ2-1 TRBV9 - TGTGCCAGCGCTTACGGCAGGCTAGCGGGTTACAATGAGCAGTTCTTC CASAYGRLAGYNEQFF
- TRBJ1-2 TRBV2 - TGTGCCAGCAGCGCAGACACAGGATATGGCTACACCTTC CASSADTGYGYTF
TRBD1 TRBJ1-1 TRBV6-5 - TGTGCCACCAGACAGGGCGGGGTAGCTTTCTTT CATRQGGVAFF
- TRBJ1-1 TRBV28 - TGTGCCAGCAGTTTAACAAAGGGCCGAACTGAAGCTTTCTTT CASSLTKGRTEAFF
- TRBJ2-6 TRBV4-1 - TGCGCCAGCAGCCCTGTAACCTCTGGGGCCAACGTCCTGACTTTC CASSPVTSGANVLTF
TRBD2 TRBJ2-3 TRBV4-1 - TGCGCCAGCAGCCAGGGACTAGCGGGAGGACCTACAGATACGCAGTATTTT CASSQGLAGGPTDTQYF
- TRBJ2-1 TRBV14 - TGTGCCAGCAGCACGATCCACGGGGTCGGTGAGCAGTTCTTC CASSTIHGVGEQFF
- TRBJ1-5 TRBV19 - TGTGCCAGTAGCCCAGGATTGGCGAGGTATCAGCCCCAGCATTTT CASSPGLARYQPQHF
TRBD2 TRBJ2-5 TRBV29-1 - TGCAGCGTTCGAAGCGGGGAAGAGACCCAGTACTTC CSVRSGEETQYF
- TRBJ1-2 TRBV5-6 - TGTGCCAGCAGCTTGGGACAGATAAACTATGGCTACACCTTC CASSLGQINYGYTF
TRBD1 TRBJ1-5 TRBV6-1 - TGTGCCAGCAGTTCCGGGACAGGGGGCGTCCAGCCCCAGCATTTT CASSSGTGGVQPQHF
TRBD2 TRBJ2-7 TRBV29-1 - TGCAGCGTATCTAGCGGGGTAGGCTACGAGCAGTACTTC CSVSSGVGYEQYF
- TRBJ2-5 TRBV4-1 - TGCGCCAGCAGCCAAGGCGAATTGGGAGAGACCCAGTACTTC CASSQGELGETQYF
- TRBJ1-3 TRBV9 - TGTGCCAGCAGTGGTGCGAGGATCTCCGGAAACACCATATATTTT CASSGARISGNTIYF
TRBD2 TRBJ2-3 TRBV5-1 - TGCGCCAGCAGCCGCCGGGCCGCTCTAGCGGGAGTCGGTCAGACAGATACGCAGTATTTT CASSRRAALAGVGQTDTQYF
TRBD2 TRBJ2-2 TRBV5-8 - TGTGCCAGCAGCCTGGTACCTAGCGGGAGTACCGGGGAGCTGTTTTTT CASSLVPSGSTGELFF